The 18 T cell receptor beta chains listed next were all sequenced from one sample in a study of tumor-infiltrating lymphocytes in primary liver carcinoma. With a constant-region primer, TCR beta cDNA was made from 500 ng of total RNA. For TCR beta, libraries were produced by three nested multiplex PCR rounds using slightly modified ARM-PCR. The two initial PCR rounds, roughly 11 cycles each, used TRBV1-TRBV30 forward and C-beta reverse primers. MiXCR was run by TCRdb on the multiplex PCR reads, yielding one entry per CDR3 protein. The data show around 88,000 distinct CDR3 sequences, approximately 68% seen once. Scientists recovered RNA and DNA together from roughly 18-30 mg of unsorted bulk tissue. The source material was tumor-adjacent normal liver tissue. The receptor source for this set is a man between 40 and 49 years old with primary liver carcinoma and hepatitis B virus infection.

This clonotype appeared a few times. In this CDR3 the conserved last residue, phenylalanine or tryptophan, is missing, so a read error is likely. The chain employs TRBV11-2 and TRBJ2-7; D gene ambiguous. The CDR3 is 13 amino acids. Trimming stripped 1 base from V and 7 bases from J, with 11 bases between. The germline V gene encodes CDR1 SGHAT and CDR2 FQNNGV. The CDR3, as DNA: TGTGCCAGCAGCTTAGTTCTGGCCGGGGAGCAGTACCTC. Translated, it gives CASSLVLAGEQYL.

The chain has TRBV2 and TRBJ2-3; D is uncertain. The CDR3 has 13 amino acids. V lost 5 bases, J lost 10 bases, and 16 bases lay in between. The germline V gene encodes CDR1 SNHLY and CDR2 FYNNEI. DNA for the CDR3: TGTGCCAGCAGTCCCTCGGACCTTACTGCGCAGTATTTT. Translated: CASSPSDLTAQYF.

Turning to this clonotype: A read error may produce the germline difference seen at one junction end. The chain has TRBV7-8 and TRBJ2-7; D possibly corresponds to TRBD1 (5 bases). Germline CDR1 SGHVS, CDR2 FQNEAQ. The CDR3 totals 13 residues. The CDR3 loop is CANSVDISYEQYF. Written as DNA, the CDR3 is TGTGCCAACAGCGTGGACATCTCATACGAGCAGTACTTC.

A note on this clonotype: At one end, the junction sequence differs from germline, possibly due to a read error. The V gene is TRBV7-9, the J gene TRBJ2-7, with TRBD1 matching over 7 bases. The length of the CDR3 is 14 residues. The germline gives CDR1 SEHNR, CDR2 FQNEAQ (reference sequence). The CDR3 DNA sequence: TGTGCCAGTACCGCACAGGGGTCCCCCTACGACCAGTACTTC. Protein product: CASTAQGSPYDQYF.

This chain uses TRBV28 with TRBJ2-7; a possible D gene is TRBD1 (7 bases). Trimming cost V 3 bases and J 1 base, with 16 bases left between them. The CDR3 contains 16 residues. The V gene's germline CDR1 is MDHEN and CDR2 SYDVKM. The CDR3 DNA reads TGTGCCAGCAGTTTTCAAAGGGGGGACAGTTCCTACGAGCAGTACTTC. Protein: CASSFQRGDSSYEQYF. The full variable domain, with the rest looked up from reference TRBV28 and TRBJ2-7, is DVKVTQSSRYLVKRTGEKVFLECVQDMDHENMFWYRQDPGLGLRLIYFSYDVKMKEKGDIPEGYSVSREKKERFSLILESASTNQTSMYLCASSFQRGDSSYEQYFGPGTRLTVT.

Remarks on this clonotype: The CDR3 ends on some other residue instead of the conserved phenylalanine or tryptophan, so this is likely a read error. This rearrangement joins TRBV11-1 to TRBJ2-5, with D perhaps TRBD2 (5 bases). This CDR3 contains 19 residues. Germline V lookup: CDR1 SGHAT, CDR2 FQDESV (reference sequence). The CDR3 DNA reads as TGTGCCAGCAGCACGCCCCCGGAGGTCAGGAAGGACTTCCAAGAGACTCAGTACCTC. This translates into CASSTPPEVRKDFQETQYL.

Note on this clonotype: Since a much larger clone is just one base distant, this may be a read error. This chain connects TRBV10-3 to TRBJ2-2; no reliable D call. The CDR3 loop spans 12 amino acids. The germline V gene encodes CDR1 ENHRY and CDR2 SYGVKD. The V and J ends lost 8 bases and 6 bases respectively, with 10 bases between them. In DNA form, the CDR3 reads TGTGCCATCCCTAGTATAGCCGGGGAGCTGTTTTTT. Residues: CAIPSIAGELFF.

As regards this clonotype: The conserved closing phenylalanine or tryptophan is absent in this CDR3, likely reflecting a read error. The limits of the CDR3 on the DNA are not certain, so only TCRdb's listed CDR3 is given. This chain uses TRBV30 with TRBJ2-3; the table calls TRBD2, which could not be checked here. The germline gives CDR1 GTSNPN, CDR2 SVGIG (reference sequence). The CDR3 totals 20 residues, both ends included. The CDR3 sequence is CAWSPQLSSGLPVSPGTPYV.

The J gene is TRBJ2-1, the V gene TRBV11-2, with D tentatively TRBD1 (7 bases). CDR3 length equals 14 residues. CDR1 is SGHAT and CDR2 is FQNNGV in the germline V gene. The V and J ends lost 5 bases and 13 bases respectively, with 21 bases between them. This CDR3 is CASSTRQGGSDQFF. The CDR3 nucleotides are TGTGCCAGCAGCACTCGACAGGGAGGCAGTGACCAGTTCTTC.

As concerns this clonotype: This sequence may be a read error, since a much larger clone differs from it by one base. The V and J genes are TRBV5-4 and TRBJ2-1; 9 bases map to TRBD1. The CDR3 is 14 amino acids. V lost 10 bases to trimming and J lost 5 bases; unmatched junction nucleotides: 10. Germline V gene sequence: CDR1 SGHNT, CDR2 YYREEE (reference sequence). CDR3 DNA: TGTGCCTGCGGCGAGACAGGGGGTAACAATGAGCAGTTCTTC. It specifies CACGETGGNNEQFF.

The chain employs TRBV20-1 and TRBJ2-7; TRBD2 agrees at 7 bases. This CDR3 contains 14 residues. Germline V lookup: CDR1 DFQATT, CDR2 SNEGSKA (reference sequence). Trimming at V came to 3 bases and at J to 2 bases, leaving 7 bases not matched to a gene. CDR3 loop: CSASMPGGTYEQYF. CDR3 bases: TGCAGTGCTAGTATGCCGGGAGGTACCTACGAGCAGTACTTC.

For this clonotype: An end of the junction does not agree with germline; a read error may underlie this. The rearrangement uses TRBV29-1 and TRBJ2-7, with TRBD1 matching over 7 bases. The CDR3 covers 13 residues. Germline values: CDR1 SQVTM, CDR2 ANQGSEA. The CDR3 protein is CIASAGTDYKQYF. The CDR3 bases are TGCATCGCCTCCGCTGGGACAGACTACAAGCAGTACTTC.

This clonotype was seen more than once but under ten times. The missing conserved phenylalanine or tryptophan at the end of this CDR3 makes a read error likely. DNA of the CDR3: TGTGCCATCAGTGATACGGGACTAGTAAGGGAGCAGTACTTA. Translated: CAISDTGLVREQYL. The gene calls are TRBV10-3 and TRBJ2-7; 8 bases agree with TRBD2. The germline gives CDR1 ENHRY, CDR2 SYGVKD. V shed 3 bases and J 7 bases; nucleotides not matched to a gene: 8. The length of the CDR3 is 14 residues.

The chain employs TRBV11-2 and TRBJ2-1; D unresolved. The length of the CDR3 is 14 residues. Trimming removed 4 bases from V and 6 bases from J, with 13 bases in between. Per germline, CDR1 SGHAT and CDR2 FQNNGV. CDR3 nucleotide sequence: TGTGCCAGCAGCTCAGGAATTCCCTGCAATGAGCAGTTCTTC. Translation gives CASSSGIPCNEQFF.

This clonotype was recorded many times. The rearrangement joins TRBV29-1 to TRBJ2-7; D ambiguous. Trimming shortened V by 4 bases and J by 1 base, and 5 bases separated the two germline ends. The germline gives CDR1 SQVTM, CDR2 ANQGSEA. The CDR3 sequence is 11 residues long. The DNA of the CDR3 is TGCAGCGTTGCCTCTTCCTACGAGCAGTACTTC. It yields the protein CSVASSYEQYF.

As for this clonotype: Since a much larger clone is just one base distant, this may be a read error. The chain joins TRBV30 to TRBJ2-7; possible D gene TRBD1, 5 bases. The germline V gene has CDR1 GTSNPN and CDR2 SVGIG (reference sequence). CDR3 length: 12 residues. The V end was cut by 5 bases, the J end by 5 bases, with 13 bases between. DNA of the CDR3: TGTGCCTGGTCAGGGCAGAACAACGAGCAGTACTTC. It encodes CAWSGQNNEQYF.

This clonotype was detected ten times or more. This sequence joins TRBV6-1 and TRBJ2-1, with 9 bases that match TRBD2. In germline, CDR1 is MNHNS, CDR2 SASEGT. J lost 8 bases, V lost 10 bases, and 15 bases had no gene match. CDR3 length: 15 amino acids. CDR3 in amino acids: CANSFSSGRGDEQFF. The CDR3 DNA reads TGTGCCAACTCCTTTAGTAGCGGGAGAGGGGATGAGCAGTTCTTC.

Concerning this clonotype itself: The germline gene is not matched at one end of the junction; a read error may be the cause. V gene TRBV4-1 combines with J gene TRBJ1-5, with D uncertain. The CDR3 is 13 residues long. Germline loops: CDR1 MGHRA, CDR2 YSYEKL. This chain's CDR3 is CPSSQDNNQPQHF. The CDR3 region has the DNA TGCCCCAGCAGCCAAGACAACAATCAGCCCCAGCATTTT.